This entry lists 27 T cell receptor beta chains sequenced from one sample in a study of cytomegalovirus exposure and HLA in healthy donors. The PCR contained 60 Vbeta and 13 Jbeta primers. Profiled with immunoSEQ multiplex PCR; TCRdb holds only in-frame clones, not every one. Its table records about 51,000 clones. Input material: PBMCs. The receptors were sampled from a female donor in good health and CMV-seronegative.

This chain uses TRBV30 with TRBJ1-2; D remains unclear. Germline loops: CDR1 GTSNPN, CDR2 SVGIG (reference sequence). The CDR3 contains 13 residues. Trimming pared 1 base from V and 8 bases from J, leaving 14 bases between. CDR3 sequence reads: CAWSAPGGRGYTF. CDR3 DNA sequence: TGTGCCTGGAGTGCGCCCGGTGGGCGAGGCTACACCTTC.

The V gene is TRBV4-2, the J gene TRBJ2-7, with 11 bases identical to TRBD2. Trimming cost V 0 bases and J 7 bases; bases outside gene matches: 5. Germline lookup yields CDR1 LGHNA and CDR2 YNFKEQ. This CDR3 has 15 residues. CDR3 bases: TGTGCCAGCAGCCAAGATCTGGGACTAGCGGTAGAGCAGTACTTC. Encoded protein: CASSQDLGLAVEQYF.

The chain is built from TRBV5-1 and TRBJ2-1; possible D gene TRBD1, 6 bases. CDR3 length: 13 amino acids. Germline V gives CDR1 SGHRS, CDR2 YFSETQ. V lost 0 bases, J lost 7 bases, and 8 bases lay in between. The CDR3 is CASSLGTANEQFF. In DNA form, the CDR3 reads TGCGCCAGCAGCTTGGGGACAGCTAATGAGCAGTTCTTC.

This chain uses TRBV18 with TRBJ1-3; D gene uncertain. The germline V and J ends were trimmed by 3 bases and 0 bases, with 12 bases remaining between them. Germline assignment: CDR1 KGHSH and CDR2 LQKENI. The CDR3 spans 16 residues. DNA of the CDR3: TGTGCCAGCTCACCCTATGCAGGTGGCTCTGGAAACACCATATATTTT. The encoded protein is CASSPYAGGSGNTIYF.

The rearrangement joins TRBV15 to TRBJ2-2, with TRBD2 matching 16 bases. V shed 7 bases, J shed 3 bases, and the junction held 8 bases outside the gene matches. Germline loops: CDR1 LNHNV, CDR2 YYDKDF (reference sequence). This CDR3 has 18 residues. The CDR3 here is CATTGTSGRAQYTGELFF. CDR3 DNA: TGTGCCACCACGGGGACTAGCGGGAGGGCCCAGTACACCGGGGAGCTGTTTTTT.

This chain joins TRBV2 and TRBJ1-2; 8 bases are a match to TRBD1. The V gene's germline CDR1 is SNHLY and CDR2 FYNNEI. The trim removed 4 bases at V and 5 bases at J, leaving 6 bases unmatched. The CDR3 loop spans 14 amino acids. CDR3 sequence: CASSGPGQVYGYTF. The CDR3 DNA sequence: TGTGCCAGCAGTGGCCCGGGACAGGTATATGGCTACACCTTC.

The rearrangement joins TRBV4-3 to TRBJ2-3; TRBD1 agrees at 9 bases. Germline lookup yields CDR1 LGHNA and CDR2 YSLEER. Trimming at V came to 1 base and at J to 4 bases, leaving 12 bases not matched to a gene. This CDR3 is 18 amino acids long. The CDR3 reads CASSQAGWGTGSADTQYF. CDR3 nucleotide sequence: TGCGCCAGCAGCCAAGCAGGTTGGGGGACAGGGTCAGCAGATACGCAGTATTTT.

This chain connects TRBV2 to TRBJ2-5; 8 bases fit TRBD2. Germline CDR1 is SNHLY and CDR2 is FYNNEI. CDR3 size: 13 residues. The trim removed 2 bases at V and 4 bases at J, leaving 0 bases unmatched. The CDR3 DNA sequence: TGTGCCAGCAGTGAACTAGCGGGAGAGACCCAGTACTTC. This gives the protein CASSELAGETQYF.

The V call is TRBV9, the J call TRBJ2-1; 11 positions agree with TRBD2. This CDR3 region has 16 residues. With V trimmed by 4 bases and J by 5 bases, 8 bases remained unmatched. Looked up from germline, CDR1 is SGDLS and CDR2 is YYNGEE. The CDR3 bases are TGTGCCAGCAGCTCCACTCTAGCGGGAGGCAACAATGAGCAGTTCTTC. It yields the protein CASSSTLAGGNNEQFF. Together with reference TRBV9 and TRBJ2-1, the CDR3 gives the full variable domain: DSGVTQTPKHLITATGQRVTLRCSPRSGDLSVYWYQQSLDQGLQFLIQYYNGEERAKGNILERFSAQQFPDLHSELNLSSLELGDSALYFCASSSTLAGGNNEQFFGPGTRLTVL.

The rearrangement links TRBV7-9 to TRBJ2-7; possibly TRBD2 for D (6 bases). This CDR3 has 15 residues. Germline V lookup: CDR1 SEHNR, CDR2 FQNEAQ (reference sequence). V dropped 5 bases and J dropped 4 bases, with 18 bases sitting between them. The CDR3 spells CASSPQGPGVYEQYF. The CDR3 nucleotides are TGTGCCAGCAGCCCCCAGGGACCGGGGGTGTACGAGCAGTACTTC.

V gene TRBV29-1 combines with J gene TRBJ2-3; D might be TRBD2 (5 bases). CDR1 is SQVTM and CDR2 is ANQGSEA in the germline V gene. The V gene lost 3 bases and the J gene lost 3 bases, with 25 bases spanning the gap. This CDR3 is built from 18 residues. CDR3 sequence (DNA): TGCAGCGTTGACGGGGTGGAACAGATCGGCCTTGGGACAGATACGCAGTATTTT. Amino acid sequence: CSVDGVEQIGLGTDTQYF.

The V and J genes are TRBV11-1 and TRBJ2-1; TRBD1 matches 9 bases. J lost 5 bases, V lost 3 bases, and 8 bases had no gene match. Germline V CDR1 and CDR2: SGHAT, FQDESV (reference sequence). CDR3 size: 16 residues. In DNA form, the CDR3 reads TGTGCCAGCAGCTTGGGGACAGGGTACGTCGACAATGAGCAGTTCTTC. It yields the protein CASSLGTGYVDNEQFF.

This chain connects TRBV29-1 to TRBJ1-2, with 7 bases lining up with TRBD1. Per the germline V gene, CDR1 is SQVTM and CDR2 is ANQGSEA. With 2 bases clipped from V and 10 bases from J, the junction kept 1 base outside the gene matches. This CDR3 is built from 10 residues. CDR3 bases: TGCAGCGTTGAAACAGGGGACTACACCTTC. Translating gives CSVETGDYTF.

V is TRBV18 and J is TRBJ1-3; the D is unclear. Trimming stripped 4 bases from V and 2 bases from J, with 15 bases between. Germline CDR1 and CDR2: KGHSH and LQKENI. The CDR3 is made up of 16 amino acids. The CDR3 sequence is CASSQSTGMAGNTIYF. DNA for the CDR3: TGTGCCAGCTCACAGTCTACGGGGATGGCTGGAAACACCATATATTTT.

The V gene is TRBV9, the J gene TRBJ2-2; TRBD2 matches at 11 bases. The germline CDR1 and CDR2 sequences are SGDLS and YYNGEE. With 0 bases clipped from V and 9 bases from J, the junction kept 7 bases outside the gene matches. This CDR3 has 16 residues. The CDR3, as DNA: TGTGCCAGCAGCGTAGAGCTAGCGGGGGGCCCCAGGGAGCTGTTTTTT. It specifies CASSVELAGGPRELFF.

The V call is TRBV30, the J call TRBJ1-2; no reliable D call. V was trimmed by 4 bases and J by 4 bases, leaving 19 bases between them. The CDR3 totals 15 residues. Germline V CDR1 and CDR2: GTSNPN, SVGIG (reference sequence). The CDR3 loop reads CAWKETAVSIYGYTF. As DNA, the CDR3 is TGTGCCTGGAAGGAGACGGCTGTCAGTATCTATGGCTACACCTTC.

The rearrangement joins TRBV18 to TRBJ2-7; TRBD2 aligns across 8 bases. Germline trimming cut 2 bases from V and 1 base from J; bases unmatched to any gene: 7. The length of the CDR3 is 16 residues. The germline V gene has CDR1 KGHSH and CDR2 LQKENI. CDR3 in DNA: TGTGCCAGCTCACCAAATGTCCCTAGCGGGTCCTACGAGCAGTACTTC. Translated: CASSPNVPSGSYEQYF.

The J gene is TRBJ2-1, the V gene TRBV29-1; 8 positions agree with TRBD2. V trimming: 8 bases; J trimming: 3 bases; junction bases outside the gene matches: 3. The CDR3 is 12 amino acids. The V gene's germline CDR1 is SQVTM and CDR2 ANQGSEA. CDR3 coding DNA: TGCAGCACCAGCGGGAGCTACAATGAGCAGTTCTTC. Its protein product is CSTSGSYNEQFF.

V gene TRBV30 combines with J gene TRBJ1-2; maybe TRBD1 (5 bases). Trimming removed 5 bases from V and 7 bases from J, with 17 bases in between. Germline lookup yields CDR1 GTSNPN and CDR2 SVGIG (reference sequence). This CDR3 comprises 13 residues. DNA of the CDR3: TGTGCCTGGGGTTCCAGGGTCGTGGGTGGCTACACCTTC. Encoded protein: CAWGSRVVGGYTF.

The genes are TRBV4-1 and TRBJ1-2; D is undetermined. The germline gives CDR1 MGHRA, CDR2 YSYEKL. Deletions cut 0 bases from V and 4 bases from J, with 6 bases between. The CDR3 runs to 13 residues. The CDR3 loop is CASSQDRLYGYTF. Here the CDR3 DNA reads TGCGCCAGCAGCCAAGACAGGCTCTATGGCTACACCTTC.

The chain couples TRBV6-5 to TRBJ2-3; 12 positions match TRBD2. J lost 4 bases, V lost 4 bases, and 6 bases had no gene match. Germline lookup yields CDR1 MNHEY and CDR2 SVGAGI. This CDR3 comprises 16 residues. The CDR3 DNA is TGTGCCAGCAGTTTCGTGACTAGCGGGAGCCCAGATACGCAGTATTTT. Its translation: CASSFVTSGSPDTQYF.

The chain carries TRBV15 and TRBJ2-1; possible D gene TRBD2, 5 bases. Per the germline V gene, CDR1 is LNHNV and CDR2 is YYDKDF (reference sequence). This CDR3 has 14 residues. V lost 3 bases and J 7 bases, leaving 13 bases between the germline ends. CDR3: CATSSGPGVNEQFF. The CDR3, as DNA: TGTGCCACCAGCAGTGGGCCCGGGGTGAATGAGCAGTTCTTC.

The rearrangement links TRBV6-5 to TRBJ1-1; D gene uncertain. The V gene lost 11 bases and the J gene lost 1 base, with 11 bases spanning the gap. The CDR3 loop spans 12 amino acids. Germline V gene lookup returns CDR1 MNHEY and CDR2 SVGAGI. The CDR3 reads CAAGRGNTEAFF. The CDR3 DNA is TGTGCCGCAGGACGGGGGAACACTGAAGCTTTCTTT.

This chain links TRBV6-1 with TRBJ2-7; a weak D match, TRBD1 (5 bases). Germline V gene lookup returns CDR1 MNHNS and CDR2 SASEGT. This CDR3 comprises 14 residues. Trimming removed 1 base from V and 4 bases from J, with 11 bases in between. CDR3 loop: CASSEVGVAYEQYF. CDR3 bases: TGTGCCAGCAGTGAAGTAGGGGTAGCTTACGAGCAGTACTTC.

CDR3 amino acids: CASSSGVSGRVETQYF. CDR3 nucleotide sequence: TGCGCCAGCAGCTCTGGAGTGAGCGGGAGGGTAGAGACCCAGTACTTC. V is TRBV5-1 and J is TRBJ2-5, with 10 positions matching TRBD2. Germline CDR1 SGHRS, CDR2 YFSETQ. CDR3 length: 16 residues. V dropped 3 bases and J dropped 4; count of bases not matched to a gene: 9.

The chain recombines TRBV6-5 with TRBJ2-1; D is unresolved. Germline lookup yields CDR1 MNHEY and CDR2 SVGAGI. The CDR3 is 15 residues long. V was clipped by 5 bases and J by 3 bases, with 14 bases between them. Here the CDR3 reads CASSDWSAGYNEQFF. DNA of the CDR3: TGTGCCAGCAGTGACTGGTCCGCCGGCTACAATGAGCAGTTCTTC.

The chain is built from TRBV27 and TRBJ1-6; 9 bases align to TRBD1. Germline V gene lookup returns CDR1 MNHEY and CDR2 SMNVEV (reference sequence). The CDR3 has 16 amino acids. Trimming took 6 bases from V and 7 from J; bases not matched to a gene: 10. The CDR3 region is CASSSVDRGGNSPLHF. In DNA, the CDR3 is TGTGCCAGCAGCTCAGTGGACAGGGGAGGAAATTCACCCCTCCACTTT.